One and the same sample provided the 19 T cell receptor beta chains below, sequenced in a study of T cell responses to AZD1222 COVID-19 vaccine (dated by TCRdb to the early 2020s). Library method: the immunoSEQ multiplex PCR assay. The source is immuneACCESS, and TCRdb retained only in-frame sequences with V and J called. Part of the clones is not carried over; for the studies checked, unresolved V genes explain less than half of this, and the remainder is unexplained. This sample gives about 150,000 clones in total; around nine tenths of them show up just once. Of the sample, 1.5% to 2% falls within the top ten clones. The time point label here, explained by the study, means: baseline before first vaccination. The sequences come from peripheral blood, collected on day 0 of AZD1222 vaccination. These TCRs come from an adult in good health.

This chain connects TRBV18 to TRBJ2-1; 10 nucleotides align to TRBD2. Germline V gene lookup returns CDR1 KGHSH and CDR2 LQKENI. The CDR3 loop spans 15 amino acids. V lost 5 bases and J lost 7; bases outside the gene matches: 8. CDR3 coding DNA: TGTGCCAGCTCAGGACTAGCGGATTTGAATAATGAGCAGTTCTTC. As protein: CASSGLADLNNEQFF.

The chain carries TRBV5-6 and TRBJ1-2; D is ambiguous. V lost 0 bases and J 0 bases, leaving 3 bases between the germline ends. The CDR3 length is 13 residues. Germline V gene sequence: CDR1 SGHDT, CDR2 YYEEEE. The CDR3 sequence is CASSLEANYGYTF. The DNA for the CDR3 is TGTGCCAGCAGCTTGGAAGCTAACTATGGCTACACCTTC.

The chain uses TRBV28 and TRBJ1-6; D remains ambiguous. Per the germline V gene, CDR1 is MDHEN and CDR2 is SYDVKM. The CDR3 length is 14 residues. The ends were cut back, 8 bases at V and 8 bases at J, with 16 bases in the middle. The CDR3 sequence: CASSWSPRDSPLHF. The CDR3 region has the DNA TGTGCCAGCTCCTGGTCCCCAAGAGATTCACCCCTCCACTTT.

CDR3 DNA sequence: TGTGCCAGCTCACCAGCCGCGAATGAGCAGTACTTC. It is translated as CASSPAANEQYF. V and J are TRBV18 and TRBJ2-7; D call uncertain. CDR1 is KGHSH and CDR2 is LQKENI in the germline V gene. The CDR3 loop spans 12 amino acids. V was pared by 2 bases and J by 7 bases, with 9 bases between.

In its sample, this clone was seen once. The genes are TRBV5-1 and TRBJ2-7; 10 bases are shared with TRBD1. V dropped 0 bases and J dropped 4; count of bases not matched to a gene: 4. Germline lookup yields CDR1 SGHRS and CDR2 YFSETQ. The CDR3 sequence is 15 residues long. The CDR3, as DNA: TGCGCCAGCAGCTTGGGGGGGACAGGGGATTACGAGCAGTACTTC. Its protein product is CASSLGGTGDYEQYF.

The chain couples TRBV6-2 or TRBV6-3 to TRBJ2-5, with TRBD2 identical over 7 bases. Germline V gene lookup returns CDR1 MNHEY and CDR2 SVGEGT. This CDR3 is built from 18 residues. With V trimmed by 0 bases and J by 1 base, 11 bases remained unmatched. The CDR3 sequence is CASSYSDFSSGLQETQYF. CDR3 DNA sequence: TGTGCCAGCAGTTACTCCGACTTTTCTAGCGGCCTCCAAGAGACCCAGTACTTC.

The chain combines TRBV5-1 with TRBJ1-4, with D uncertain. V shed 0 bases and J shed 7 bases, with 16 bases lying between them. The CDR3 sequence is 16 residues long. The V gene's germline CDR1 is SGHRS and CDR2 YFSETQ. The CDR3 DNA reads as TGCGCCAGCAGCTTGGACCCTACAAAGATAGGTGAAAAACTGTTTTTT. Protein product: CASSLDPTKIGEKLFF. Full variable domain (outside the CDR3, taken from reference TRBV5-1 and TRBJ1-4): KAGVTQTPRYLIKTRGQQVTLSCSPISGHRSVSWYQQTPGQGLQFLFEYFSETQRNKGNFPGRFSGRQFSNSRSEMNVSTLELGDSALYLCASSLDPTKIGEKLFFGSGTQLSVL.

The table lists this clone with a count of one. The chain has TRBV3-1 (or the pseudogene TRBV3-2) and TRBJ2-7; TRBD1 matches 10 bases. V trimming: 5 bases; J trimming: 3 bases; junction bases outside the gene matches: 4. Germline-derived CDR1 and CDR2 are LGHDT and YNNKEL (reference sequence). CDR3 length equals 14 residues. The CDR3 DNA reads as TGTGCCAGCAGCACCCGGACAGGGGGCTACGAGCAGTACTTC. Amino acid sequence: CASSTRTGGYEQYF.

The chain has TRBV5-1 and TRBJ1-2, with TRBD1 as a possible D gene (5 bases). The CDR3 spans 16 residues. The germline V gene encodes CDR1 SGHRS and CDR2 YFSETQ. Between the trimmed V and J ends, which lost 6 bases and 4 bases, there was a span of 22 bases. The CDR3 sequence: CASTPGWVGDGYGYTF. CDR3 DNA: TGCGCCAGCACTCCAGGGTGGGTTGGCGATGGCTATGGCTACACCTTC. The whole variable domain, remainder taken from reference TRBV5-1 and TRBJ1-2, is KAGVTQTPRYLIKTRGQQVTLSCSPISGHRSVSWYQQTPGQGLQFLFEYFSETQRNKGNFPGRFSGRQFSNSRSEMNVSTLELGDSALYLCASTPGWVGDGYGYTFGSGTRLTVV.

The CDR3 loop is CASSQDGTVEEKLFF. DNA of the CDR3: TGTGCCAGCAGCCAAGACGGGACAGTCGAGGAAAAACTGTTTTTT. The chain joins TRBV3-1 (or the pseudogene TRBV3-2) to TRBJ1-4, with 7 bases fitting TRBD1. This CDR3 has 15 residues. V gave up 0 bases and J gave up 8 bases; unmatched junction bases: 6. CDR1 is LGHDT and CDR2 is YNNKEL in the germline V gene (reference sequence).

V and J are TRBV11-2 and TRBJ2-2; D perhaps matches TRBD1 (6 bases). CDR3 size: 13 residues. Looked up from germline, CDR1 is SGHAT and CDR2 is FQNNGV. V dropped 3 bases and J dropped 13 bases, with 15 bases sitting between them. CDR3 sequence: CASSLTGSRGLFF. The CDR3 DNA is TGTGCCAGCAGCTTGACAGGCTCCCGGGGGCTGTTTTTT.

The V call is TRBV28, the J call TRBJ2-1; D is uncertain. Germline V gene lookup returns CDR1 MDHEN and CDR2 SYDVKM. There are 16 residues in the CDR3. The V end was cut by 6 bases, the J end by 3 bases, with 18 bases between. CDR3 region: CASSLSGSGIYNEQFF. DNA for the CDR3: TGTGCCAGCAGCTTGTCCGGGTCCGGAATCTACAATGAGCAGTTCTTC.

The chain employs TRBV5-6 and TRBJ1-4; possibly TRBD1 for D (5 bases). The CDR3 is 14 residues long. From germline, CDR1 is SGHDT and CDR2 YYEEEE. V lost 1 base, J lost 6 bases, and 10 bases lay in between. The CDR3 DNA is TGTGCCAGCAGCTTGTGGCTACAGGATGAAAAACTGTTTTTT. Translated: CASSLWLQDEKLFF.

The chain has TRBV18 and TRBJ1-5; D is unclear. V gave up 3 bases and J gave up 8 bases, with 11 bases separating them. The V gene's germline CDR1 is KGHSH and CDR2 LQKENI. This CDR3 has 13 amino acids. CDR3 sequence reads: CASSPGVSKPQHF. Written as DNA, the CDR3 is TGTGCCAGCTCACCCGGGGTGTCTAAGCCCCAGCATTTT.

Of note for this clone: A read error may produce the germline difference seen at one junction end. The DNA of the CDR3 is TGTGCTAGCAGCTCTGGGGCGGGAGTAGGAACCGGGGAGCTGTTTTTT. It encodes CASSSGAGVGTGELFF. This chain uses TRBV7-7 with TRBJ2-2, with 7 bases fitting TRBD2. The germline V gene encodes CDR1 SSHAT and CDR2 FNYEAQ (reference sequence). This CDR3 has 16 amino acids.

This sequence joins TRBV30 and TRBJ1-1; D gene unclear. Trimming left V 5 bases short and J 4 bases short, with 5 bases between. This CDR3 is 10 amino acids long. Germline V gene data show CDR1 as GTSNPN and CDR2 as SVGIG (reference sequence). CDR3 sequence (DNA): TGTGCCTGGGGCAGCACTGAAGCTTTCTTT. As protein: CAWGSTEAFF.

The chain links TRBV5-1 to TRBJ2-1, with a tentative D call TRBD1 (6 bases). CDR1 SGHRS and CDR2 YFSETQ come from the germline V gene. This CDR3 comprises 15 residues. Trimming stripped 3 bases from V and 3 bases from J, with 13 bases between. The CDR3 is CASSSQGVRYNEQFF. As DNA, the CDR3 is TGCGCCAGCAGCTCACAGGGAGTTCGCTACAATGAGCAGTTCTTC.

The chain joins TRBV28 to TRBJ1-5, with 9 bases lining up with TRBD1. V dropped 5 bases and J dropped 2; count of bases not matched to a gene: 7. The CDR3 is 16 residues long. The germline V gene has CDR1 MDHEN and CDR2 SYDVKM. CDR3 nucleotides: TGTGCCAGCAGTCCCGCGCGGGACAGGGGCAATCAGCCCCAGCATTTT. Protein sequence: CASSPARDRGNQPQHF. The full variable domain, in which reference TRBV28 and TRBJ1-5 provide the parts outside the CDR3, is DVKVTQSSRYLVKRTGEKVFLECVQDMDHENMFWYRQDPGLGLRLIYFSYDVKMKEKGDIPEGYSVSREKKERFSLILESASTNQTSMYLCASSPARDRGNQPQHFGDGTRLSIL.

This clone is a singleton in its sample. V is TRBV10-3 and J is TRBJ2-2, with D perhaps TRBD2 (5 bases). The V gene lost 0 bases and the J gene lost 7 bases, with 9 bases spanning the gap. The CDR3 is 14 amino acids. Germline CDR1 reads ENHRY; CDR2 reads SYGVKD. The DNA for the CDR3 is TGTGCCATCAGTGAGTCACGAGGAGGCGGGGAGCTGTTTTTT. Its translation is CAISESRGGGELFF.